The 30 T cell receptor beta chains below all came from one sample that was sequenced in a study of blood T cells in healthy people across ages. Using a J-beta primer mix together with a sample-barcoded 5' primer, a second PCR was run for roughly 7 to 11 cycles. TCRdb used MiXCR to reprocess the 5' RACE reads, holding one entry per CDR3 protein. The data hold hundreds of thousands of distinct CDR3 sequences, with over 45% observed a single time. Sample: blood. The receptors stem from an older woman in good health.

The chain employs TRBV29-1 and TRBJ2-2; TRBD1 is a possible D gene (6 bases). This CDR3 is built from 12 residues. Per the germline V gene, CDR1 is SQVTM and CDR2 is ANQGSEA. V was shortened by 7 bases and J by 3 bases, with 9 bases between the two germline ends. CDR3 sequence: CSARQDTGELFF. Written as DNA, the CDR3 is TGCAGCGCCCGACAGGACACCGGGGAGCTGTTTTTT.

The J gene is TRBJ1-4, the V gene TRBV20-1; TRBD1 agrees at 7 bases. This CDR3 spans 14 amino acids. Germline-derived CDR1 and CDR2 are DFQATT and SNEGSKA (reference sequence). Trimming removed 0 bases from V and 7 bases from J; junction bases left unmatched: 5. The CDR3 loop is CSARDHRGGEKLFF. The CDR3 nucleotides read TGCAGTGCTAGAGATCACAGGGGAGGTGAAAAACTGTTTTTT.

This clonotype has at least ten counts. V gene TRBV27 combines with J gene TRBJ2-7, with 10 bases aligning to TRBD1. V lost 6 bases, J lost 1 base, and 0 bases stayed unmatched. The CDR3 spans 13 residues. Per the germline V gene, CDR1 is MNHEY and CDR2 is SMNVEV (reference sequence). For the CDR3, the DNA is TGTGCCAGCAGGGACAGGGGGTCCTACGAGCAGTACTTC. Translated: CASRDRGSYEQYF.

The genes are TRBV5-1 and TRBJ1-1, with D perhaps TRBD1 (5 bases). The ends were cut back, 4 bases at V and 0 bases at J, with 13 bases in the middle. The CDR3 covers 15 residues. The V gene's germline CDR1 is SGHRS and CDR2 YFSETQ. The chain's CDR3 is CASSGQGSMNTEAFF. The CDR3 DNA follows: TGCGCCAGCAGCGGGCAGGGTTCGATGAACACTGAAGCTTTCTTT.

The chain couples TRBV29-1 to TRBJ2-5; D possibly matches TRBD1 or TRBD2 (5 bases each). V dropped 1 base and J dropped 1 base, with 16 bases sitting between them. This CDR3 is 16 amino acids long. Germline V gene data show CDR1 as SQVTM and CDR2 as ANQGSEA. CDR3 DNA: TGCAGCGTTGAAGGGGTTAGTGGGGGTTTCCAAGAGACCCAGTACTTC. Protein product: CSVEGVSGGFQETQYF.

The V gene is TRBV5-8, the J gene TRBJ2-5; D perhaps matches TRBD1 (6 bases). In germline, CDR1 is SGHTS, CDR2 YDEGEE. The length of the CDR3 is 14 residues. V was shortened by 1 base and J by 1 base, with 8 bases between the two germline ends. The CDR3 region has the DNA TGTGCCAGCAGCTTGACAGGGCGCCAAGAGACCCAGTACTTC. It encodes CASSLTGRQETQYF.

CDR3 coding DNA: TGCAGTGCTAGAGATCCCCGGGAGGACACCGGGGAGCTGTTTTTT. Translation: CSARDPREDTGELFF. The chain couples TRBV20-1 to TRBJ2-2, with 7 bases identical to TRBD2. Trimming removed 0 bases from V and 3 bases from J; junction bases left unmatched: 4. The germline V gene has CDR1 DFQATT and CDR2 SNEGSKA (reference sequence). This CDR3 has 15 residues.

CDR3 DNA sequence: TGTGCCAGCAGCCCTGGGACTAGCGGAGCGGGGATAAATTACAATGAGCAGTTCTTC. This sequence encodes CASSPGTSGAGINYNEQFF. V is TRBV7-9 and J is TRBJ2-1; 11 bases are shared with TRBD2. CDR1 and CDR2 (germline): SEHNR, FQNEAQ (reference sequence). The junction had 16 bases not matched to a gene; V was cut back by 5 bases and J by 4 bases. The CDR3 consists of 19 residues.

This chain joins TRBV5-1 and TRBJ2-1, with 10 bases identical to TRBD2. J gave up 3 bases and V 10 bases, and 7 bases lay outside the gene matches. Per the germline V gene, CDR1 is SGHRS and CDR2 is YFSETQ. The CDR3 covers 14 residues. The DNA for the CDR3 is TGCGCCTGTGGGCCTAGCGGGAGCTACAATGAGCAGTTCTTC. Amino acid sequence: CACGPSGSYNEQFF.

The chain is built from TRBV20-1 and TRBJ1-5, with 7 nucleotides matching TRBD1. The CDR3 runs to 12 residues. In germline, CDR1 is DFQATT, CDR2 SNEGSKA (reference sequence). Trimming cost V 5 bases and J 7 bases; bases outside gene matches: 5. The CDR3 DNA sequence: TGCAGTGCTGCTCGACAGGGCCAGCCCCAGCATTTT. The encoded protein is CSAARQGQPQHF.

CDR3: CASSPSDRGGYTF. CDR3 DNA: TGTGCCAGCAGCCCCTCGGACAGGGGGGGCTACACCTTC. The chain joins TRBV7-2 to TRBJ1-2; 10 bases agree with TRBD1. CDR1 is SGHTA and CDR2 is FQGNSA in the germline V gene. CDR3 length: 13 amino acids. V was pared by 5 bases and J by 8 bases, with 5 bases of the junction left unmatched.

This sequence joins TRBV28 and TRBJ2-1; 12 bases are shared with TRBD2. Germline V gene sequence: CDR1 MDHEN, CDR2 SYDVKM. V shed 5 bases, J shed 6 bases, and the junction held 11 bases outside the gene matches. This CDR3 is 17 amino acids long. CDR3 nucleotides: TGTGCCAGCAGTACCTCGCTAGCGGGAGGGCCCGTCAATGAGCAGTTCTTC. This encodes CASSTSLAGGPVNEQFF.

This clonotype was seen repeatedly, ten times or more. This chain joins TRBV4-3 and TRBJ2-1; the D is unclear. The germline gives CDR1 LGHNA, CDR2 YSLEER. This CDR3 is 13 amino acids long. V lost 1 base, J lost 4 bases, and 5 bases lay in between. The CDR3 here is CASSQGFYNEQFF. The CDR3 coding sequence is TGCGCCAGCAGCCAAGGGTTTTACAATGAGCAGTTCTTC.

This clonotype turned up a few times. This chain uses TRBV7-2 with TRBJ2-3, with D hard to call. Looked up from germline, CDR1 is SGHTA and CDR2 is FQGNSA. The V and J ends lost 1 base and 0 bases respectively, with 11 bases between them. The CDR3 is made up of 16 amino acids. CDR3 in amino acids: CASSLGSSRSTDTQYF. The DNA for the CDR3 is TGTGCCAGCAGCTTAGGCAGCAGTCGGAGCACAGATACGCAGTATTTT.

The chain employs TRBV5-1 and TRBJ1-6, with D perhaps matching TRBD1 (6 bases). CDR3 length: 14 residues. Between the trimmed V and J ends, which lost 0 bases and 12 bases, there was a span of 13 bases. Germline CDR1 SGHRS, CDR2 YFSETQ. In DNA form, the CDR3 reads TGCGCCAGCAGCTTGGACAGGGAAGGGGGACCCCTCCACTTT. Residues: CASSLDREGGPLHF.

This chain joins TRBV6-6 and TRBJ1-4; TRBD1 might be the D (5 bases). Trimming shortened V by 5 bases and J by 5 bases, and 12 bases separated the two germline ends. The CDR3 spans 14 residues. CDR1 is MNHNY and CDR2 is SVGAGI in the germline V gene (reference sequence). The CDR3 region has the DNA TGTGCCAGCAGTCCAGGGTACGGGAATGAAAAACTGTTTTTT. Translated, it gives CASSPGYGNEKLFF.

The gene calls are TRBV28 and TRBJ2-7; TRBD1 agrees at 10 bases. V lost 6 bases, J lost 3 bases, and 14 bases stayed unmatched. Germline assignment: CDR1 MDHEN and CDR2 SYDVKM. CDR3 length: 17 amino acids. The CDR3 DNA is TGTGCCAGCAGCACCTCCGGCGGACAGGGGGTCTACTACGAGCAGTACTTC. It encodes CASSTSGGQGVYYEQYF. Using reference TRBV28 and TRBJ2-7 for the parts outside the CDR3, the full variable domain is DVKVTQSSRYLVKRTGEKVFLECVQDMDHENMFWYRQDPGLGLRLIYFSYDVKMKEKGDIPEGYSVSREKKERFSLILESASTNQTSMYLCASSTSGGQGVYYEQYFGPGTRLTVT.

On this clonotype: A read error may produce the germline difference seen at one junction end. The genes are TRBV28 and TRBJ2-5, with unresolved D. Germline V CDR1 and CDR2: MDHEN, SYDVKM. This CDR3 has 13 amino acids. Here the CDR3 reads CASSSGPQGTQYF. In DNA form, the CDR3 reads TGTGCCAGCAGTTCTGGGCCTCAAGGGACCCAGTACTTC. The complete variable domain, with remaining parts taken from reference TRBV28 and TRBJ2-5, reads DVKVTQSSRYLVKRTGEKVFLECVQDMDHENMFWYRQDPGLGLRLIYFSYDVKMKEKGDIPEGYSVSREKKERFSLILESASTNQTSMYLCASSSGPQGTQYFGPGTRLLVL.

The chain combines TRBV2 with TRBJ2-3; a possible D gene is TRBD2 (5 bases). The germline V gene has CDR1 SNHLY and CDR2 FYNNEI. The length of the CDR3 is 14 residues. Trimming removed 10 bases at V and 0 bases at J, with 14 bases between. The CDR3 sequence: CATKEATSTDTQYF. CDR3 DNA: TGTGCCACCAAGGAGGCTACTAGCACAGATACGCAGTATTTT.

V is TRBV7-9 and J is TRBJ2-7, with D perhaps being TRBD1 or TRBD2 (5 bases each). V lost 8 bases and J lost 3, with 17 bases in between. Germline V lookup: CDR1 SEHNR, CDR2 FQNEAQ (reference sequence). The CDR3 is made up of 14 amino acids. The DNA of the CDR3 is TGTGCCAGCGGCCCGGGACGTCAAGACTACGAGCAGTACTTC. Its protein product is CASGPGRQDYEQYF.

The rearrangement links TRBV3-1 to TRBJ2-7; 11 bases agree with TRBD2. This CDR3 region has 14 residues. Germline V gene data show CDR1 as LGHDT and CDR2 as YNNKEL (reference sequence). The V segment lost 4 bases and the J segment 7 bases; nucleotides outside the gene matches: 6. CDR3 bases: TGTGCCAGCAGCCCGCTAGCGGGGGGCTTGGAGCAGTACTTC. This codes for CASSPLAGGLEQYF.

This clonotype was observed a few times. This chain joins TRBV10-3 and TRBJ2-5; D might be TRBD1 (5 bases). Germline CDR1 is ENHRY and CDR2 is SYGVKD. This CDR3 is 14 amino acids long. Trimming pared 8 bases from V and 1 base from J, leaving 14 bases between. As DNA, the CDR3 is TGTGCCATCGCGCAGGGATTATCCCAAGAGACCCAGTACTTC. Its translation is CAIAQGLSQETQYF.

The chain uses TRBV20-1 and TRBJ2-5, with D perhaps TRBD1 (5 bases). Germline CDR1 is DFQATT and CDR2 is SNEGSKA (reference sequence). V was pared by 0 bases and J by 5 bases, with 10 bases between. This CDR3 contains 13 residues. The DNA of the CDR3 is TGCAGTGCTAGAGATGGGAACAGGGAGACCCAGTACTTC. It is translated as CSARDGNRETQYF.

CDR3 residues: CASSSFRDLQETQYF. In DNA form, the CDR3 reads TGTGCCAGCAGCTCTTTTCGGGACCTCCAAGAGACCCAGTACTTC. V gene TRBV11-1 combines with J gene TRBJ2-5; tentatively, D is TRBD1 or TRBD2 (5 bases each). Germline V gives CDR1 SGHAT, CDR2 FQDESV (reference sequence). The ends were cut back, 4 bases at V and 1 base at J, with 13 bases in the middle. The CDR3 extends over 15 amino acids.

J is TRBJ2-7 and V is TRBV28; a possible D gene is TRBD2 (6 bases). The germline V gene has CDR1 MDHEN and CDR2 SYDVKM. Trimming took off 5 bases at V and 0 bases at J, with 11 bases between the two ends. The CDR3 spans 14 residues. CDR3: CASSRGKPSYEQYF. DNA for the CDR3: TGTGCCAGCAGTCGGGGGAAGCCCTCCTACGAGCAGTACTTC. The full variable domain, in which reference TRBV28 and TRBJ2-7 provide the parts outside the CDR3, is DVKVTQSSRYLVKRTGEKVFLECVQDMDHENMFWYRQDPGLGLRLIYFSYDVKMKEKGDIPEGYSVSREKKERFSLILESASTNQTSMYLCASSRGKPSYEQYFGPGTRLTVT.

This clonotype appeared a few times. The chain recombines TRBV3-1 with TRBJ1-2; D not certain. Per the germline V gene, CDR1 is LGHDT and CDR2 is YNNKEL (reference sequence). The CDR3 has 13 amino acids. Trimming removed 3 bases at V and 4 bases at J, with 9 bases between. CDR3 DNA sequence: TGTGCCAGCAGCCATAAGTCCCTCTATGGCTACACCTTC. It yields the protein CASSHKSLYGYTF.

This clonotype was seen a few times. The rearrangement uses TRBV7-2 and TRBJ2-1; perhaps TRBD2 as D (6 bases). Germline V lookup: CDR1 SGHTA, CDR2 FQGNSA. CDR3 size: 16 residues. V was trimmed by 0 bases and J by 3 bases, leaving 12 bases between them. This chain's CDR3 is CASSLARDLNYNEQFF. CDR3 coding DNA: TGTGCCAGCAGCTTAGCCCGGGACTTGAACTACAATGAGCAGTTCTTC.

This chain joins TRBV15 and TRBJ1-2, with unresolved D. The V gene's germline CDR1 is LNHNV and CDR2 YYDKDF (reference sequence). Trimming pared 0 bases from V and 6 bases from J, leaving 8 bases between. This CDR3 region has 13 residues. DNA of the CDR3: TGTGCCACCAGCAGAGATTTAATAGATGGCTACACCTTC. Translated: CATSRDLIDGYTF.

The chain couples TRBV6-2 or TRBV6-3 to TRBJ1-2; D perhaps matches TRBD1 (6 bases). V lost 2 bases and J 7 bases, leaving 14 bases between the germline ends. CDR3 length equals 14 residues. Germline-derived CDR1 and CDR2 are MNHEY and SVGEGT. The CDR3 DNA follows: TGTGCCAGCAGTTACGGTCAGGGGTTCGGTGGCTACACCTTC. It codes for CASSYGQGFGGYTF.

The chain joins TRBV6-2 or TRBV6-3 to TRBJ2-1; D is unclear. CDR3 length: 15 amino acids. CDR1 is MNHEY, CDR2 SVGEGT, per germline. V was pared by 5 bases and J by 9 bases, with 20 bases between. In nucleotides, the CDR3 is TGTGCCAGCAGTCGCGTATCCCAAATTCGGTCTGAGCAGTTCTTC. As protein: CASSRVSQIRSEQFF.